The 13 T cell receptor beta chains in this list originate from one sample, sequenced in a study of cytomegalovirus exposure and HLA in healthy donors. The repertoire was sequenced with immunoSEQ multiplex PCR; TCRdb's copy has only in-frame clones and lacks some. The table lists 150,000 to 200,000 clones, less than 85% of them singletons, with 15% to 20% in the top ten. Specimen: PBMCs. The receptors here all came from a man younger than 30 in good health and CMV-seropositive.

CDR3 in DNA: TGTGCCAGCAGTGCGACAGGGGGCCGGGAGACCCAGTACTTC. The encoded protein is CASSATGGRETQYF. V is TRBV6-1 and J is TRBJ2-5; 10 bases are a match to TRBD1. The germline CDR1 and CDR2 sequences are MNHNS and SASEGT. The CDR3 has 14 residues. J gave up 5 bases and V 4 bases, and 4 bases lay outside the gene matches.

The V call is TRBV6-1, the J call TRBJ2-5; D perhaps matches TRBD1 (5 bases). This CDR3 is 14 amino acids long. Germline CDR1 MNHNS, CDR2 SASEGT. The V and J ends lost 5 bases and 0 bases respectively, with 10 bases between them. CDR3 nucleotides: TGTGCCAGCAGTAGCCGACAGTACCAAGAGACCCAGTACTTC. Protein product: CASSSRQYQETQYF.

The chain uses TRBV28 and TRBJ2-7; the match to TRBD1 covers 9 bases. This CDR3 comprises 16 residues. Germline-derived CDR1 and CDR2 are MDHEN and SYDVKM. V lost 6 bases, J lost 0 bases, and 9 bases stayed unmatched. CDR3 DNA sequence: TGTGCCAGCAGGTCAGACTGGGACAGGGACTCCTACGAGCAGTACTTC. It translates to CASRSDWDRDSYEQYF.

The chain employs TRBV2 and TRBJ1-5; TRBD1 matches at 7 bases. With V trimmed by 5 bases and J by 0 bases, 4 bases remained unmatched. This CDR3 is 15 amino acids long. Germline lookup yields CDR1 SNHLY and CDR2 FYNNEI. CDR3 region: CASSPRTGSNQPQHF. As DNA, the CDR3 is TGTGCCAGCAGTCCCCGGACAGGTAGCAATCAGCCCCAGCATTTT. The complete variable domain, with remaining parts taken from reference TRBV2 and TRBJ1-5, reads EPEVTQTPSHQVTQMGQEVILRCVPISNHLYFYWYRQILGQKVEFLVSFYNNEISEKSEIFDDQFSVERPDGSNFTLKIRSTKLEDSAMYFCASSPRTGSNQPQHFGDGTRLSIL.

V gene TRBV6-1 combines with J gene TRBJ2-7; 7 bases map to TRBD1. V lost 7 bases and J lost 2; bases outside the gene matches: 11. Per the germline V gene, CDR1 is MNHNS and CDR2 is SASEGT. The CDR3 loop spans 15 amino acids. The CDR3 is CASTDKGANPYEQYF. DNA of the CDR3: TGTGCCAGCACTGACAAGGGGGCGAACCCCTACGAGCAGTACTTC.

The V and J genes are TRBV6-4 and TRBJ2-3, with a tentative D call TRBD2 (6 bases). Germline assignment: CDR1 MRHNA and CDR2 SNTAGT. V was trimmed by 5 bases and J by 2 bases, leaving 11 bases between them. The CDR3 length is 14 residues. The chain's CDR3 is CASSPGLYTDTQYF. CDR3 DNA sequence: TGTGCCAGCAGTCCGGGACTCTACACAGATACGCAGTATTTT.

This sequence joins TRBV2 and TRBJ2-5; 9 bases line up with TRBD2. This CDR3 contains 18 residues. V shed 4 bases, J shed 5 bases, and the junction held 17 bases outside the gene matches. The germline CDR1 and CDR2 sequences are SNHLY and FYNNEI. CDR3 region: CASSGGGSGGSVSETQYF. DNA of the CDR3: TGTGCCAGCAGTGGGGGGGGTAGCGGGGGATCTGTATCTGAGACCCAGTACTTC.

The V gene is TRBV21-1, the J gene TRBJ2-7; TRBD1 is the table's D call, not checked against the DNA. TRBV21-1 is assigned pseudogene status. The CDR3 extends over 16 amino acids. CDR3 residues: CASTNNRQGLSCEQYF. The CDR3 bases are TGTGCCAGCACCAACAATCGACAGGGCCTCTCCTGCGAGCAGTACTTC.

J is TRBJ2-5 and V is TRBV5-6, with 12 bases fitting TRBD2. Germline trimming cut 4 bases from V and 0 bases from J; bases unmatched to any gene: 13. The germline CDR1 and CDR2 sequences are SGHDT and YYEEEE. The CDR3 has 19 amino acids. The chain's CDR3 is CASSPAGTSGQYNQETQYF. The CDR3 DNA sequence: TGTGCCAGCAGCCCCGCTGGGACTAGCGGGCAATACAACCAAGAGACCCAGTACTTC. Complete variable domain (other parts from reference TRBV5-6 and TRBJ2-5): DAGVTQSPTHLIKTRGQQVTLRCSPKSGHDTVSWYQQALGQGPQFIFQYYEEEERQRGNFPDRFSGHQFPNYSSELNVNALLLGDSALYLCASSPAGTSGQYNQETQYFGPGTRLLVL.

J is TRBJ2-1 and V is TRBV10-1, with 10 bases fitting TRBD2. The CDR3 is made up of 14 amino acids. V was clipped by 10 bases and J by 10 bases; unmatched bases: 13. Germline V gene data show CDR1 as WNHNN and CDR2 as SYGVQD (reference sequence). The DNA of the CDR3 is TGCGCCAACATATCGGGACTAGCGTTTAACGAGCAGTTCTTC. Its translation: CANISGLAFNEQFF.

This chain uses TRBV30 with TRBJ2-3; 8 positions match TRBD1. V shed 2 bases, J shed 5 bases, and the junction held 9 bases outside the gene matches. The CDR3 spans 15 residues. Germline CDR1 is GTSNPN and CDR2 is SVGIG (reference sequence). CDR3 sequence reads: CAWSSGQGPIDTQYF. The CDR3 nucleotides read TGTGCCTGGAGTAGTGGACAGGGTCCAATAGATACGCAGTATTTT.

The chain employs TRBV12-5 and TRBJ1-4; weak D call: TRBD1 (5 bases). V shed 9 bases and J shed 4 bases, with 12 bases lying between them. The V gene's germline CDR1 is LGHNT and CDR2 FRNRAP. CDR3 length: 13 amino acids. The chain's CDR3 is CASTRDFNEKLFF. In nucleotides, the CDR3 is TGTGCTAGCACAAGGGACTTTAATGAAAAACTGTTTTTT.

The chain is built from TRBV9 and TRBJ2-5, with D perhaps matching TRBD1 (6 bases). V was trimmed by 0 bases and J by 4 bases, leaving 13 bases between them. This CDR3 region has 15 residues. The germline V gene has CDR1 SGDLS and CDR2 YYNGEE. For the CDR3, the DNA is TGTGCCAGCAGCGTAGGTCCCAGGGGTGGAGAGACCCAGTACTTC. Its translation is CASSVGPRGGETQYF.